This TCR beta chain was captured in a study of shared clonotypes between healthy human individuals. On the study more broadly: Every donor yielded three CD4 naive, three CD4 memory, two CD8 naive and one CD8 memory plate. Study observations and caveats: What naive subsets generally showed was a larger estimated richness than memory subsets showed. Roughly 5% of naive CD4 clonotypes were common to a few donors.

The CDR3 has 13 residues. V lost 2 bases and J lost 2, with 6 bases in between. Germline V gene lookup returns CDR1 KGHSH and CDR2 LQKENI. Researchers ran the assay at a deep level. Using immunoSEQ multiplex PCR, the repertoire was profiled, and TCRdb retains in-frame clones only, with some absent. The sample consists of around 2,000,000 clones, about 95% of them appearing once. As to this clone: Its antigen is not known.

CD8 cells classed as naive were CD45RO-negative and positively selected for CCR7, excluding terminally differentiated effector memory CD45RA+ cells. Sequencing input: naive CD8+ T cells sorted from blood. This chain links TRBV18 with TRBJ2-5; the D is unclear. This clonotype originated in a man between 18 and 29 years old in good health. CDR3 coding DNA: TGTGCCAGCTCACCAGTCACACAAGAGACCCAGTACTTC. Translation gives CASSPVTQETQYF.